What follows are 28 T cell receptor beta chains derived from one specimen sequenced in a study of identical twins. TCRdb re-called the 5' RACE reads through MiXCR, storing one row per CDR3 protein. The data show about 550,000 distinct CDR3 sequences, about 20% seen once. This same sample was also taken into another study, of yellow fever vaccine responses in identical twins.

Sample: CD4+ T cells sorted from blood. The receptors shown here come from a young woman in good health.

Ten or more counts support this clonotype. V and J are TRBV6-1 and TRBJ1-5; no firm D call. The V end was cut by 2 bases, the J end by 11 bases, with 7 bases between. Germline V gives CDR1 MNHNS, CDR2 SASEGT. CDR3 length equals 11 residues. For the CDR3, the DNA is TGTGCCAGCAGTGAAACCCGGGCCCAGCATTTT. This translates into CASSETRAQHF.

The V gene is TRBV12-3 or TRBV12-4, the J gene TRBJ1-2; possible D gene TRBD1, 6 bases. V lost 6 bases to trimming and J lost 2 bases, with 13 bases between them. This CDR3 spans 14 amino acids. In DNA form, the CDR3 reads TGTGCCAGCAGGAAAAGGGGGGAGAACTATGGCTACACCTTC. This translates into CASRKRGENYGYTF.

This clonotype has a handful of counts. The chain uses TRBV7-2 and TRBJ2-1, with TRBD2 matching over 14 bases. Germline V gene data show CDR1 as SGHTA and CDR2 as FQGNSA. CDR3 length: 17 amino acids. The V and J ends lost 0 bases and 7 bases, in that order; junction bases with no gene match: 5. CDR3 nucleotide sequence: TGTGCCAGCAGCTTAGCGACTAGCGGGGGGGCCAAGAATGAGCAGTTCTTC. Protein sequence: CASSLATSGGAKNEQFF.

The chain links TRBV4-2 to TRBJ1-2; D call uncertain. CDR1 is LGHNA and CDR2 is YNFKEQ in the germline V gene. V was trimmed by 0 bases and J by 3 bases, leaving 5 bases between them. The CDR3 spans 13 residues. The CDR3 region is CASSQDPYYGYTF. The DNA for the CDR3 is TGTGCCAGCAGCCAAGATCCCTACTATGGCTACACCTTC.

This sequence joins TRBV3-1 and TRBJ2-6; tentative D call: TRBD2 (6 bases). V lost 2 bases and J lost 0, with 8 bases in between. The V gene's germline CDR1 is LGHDT and CDR2 YNNKEL (reference sequence). This CDR3 is built from 16 residues. CDR3 sequence reads: CASSQRRGSGANVLTF. The CDR3 coding sequence is TGTGCCAGCAGCCAAAGGCGGGGCTCTGGGGCCAACGTCCTGACTTTC.

V usage is TRBV5-1 and J usage is TRBJ2-2; TRBD2 is a possible D gene (6 bases). The germline V gene has CDR1 SGHRS and CDR2 YFSETQ. The CDR3 extends over 18 amino acids. The V and J ends lost 5 bases and 0 bases respectively, with 20 bases between them. CDR3 protein: CASSDDRGGLANTGELFF. CDR3 nucleotide sequence: TGCGCCAGCAGTGACGACCGTGGGGGGTTAGCGAACACCGGGGAGCTGTTTTTT.

The gene calls are TRBV15 and TRBJ2-2, with a weak D call TRBD1 (6 bases). Trimming removed 4 bases from V and 4 bases from J, with 13 bases in between. CDR1 and CDR2 from the germline V gene are LNHNV and YYDKDF (reference sequence). The CDR3 spans 15 residues. The CDR3 DNA reads as TGTGCCACCAGCAAACAGGGCCCGGGCACCGGGGAGCTGTTTTTT. Amino acid sequence: CATSKQGPGTGELFF.

The rearrangement joins TRBV5-1 to TRBJ1-4; 8 nucleotides line up with TRBD1. There are 15 residues in the CDR3. CDR1 and CDR2 (germline): SGHRS, YFSETQ. V trimming: 4 bases; J trimming: 7 bases; junction bases outside the gene matches: 9. CDR3 sequence: CASSLGQGQSEKLFF. Written as DNA, the CDR3 is TGCGCCAGCAGCCTCGGACAGGGCCAAAGTGAAAAACTGTTTTTT.

This chain connects TRBV7-2 to TRBJ2-7; D is perhaps TRBD2 (5 bases). The CDR3 length is 16 residues. V gave up 5 bases and J gave up 5 bases, with 22 bases separating them. Germline assignment: CDR1 SGHTA and CDR2 FQGNSA. CDR3 bases: TGTGCCAGCAGCCCCCGGTTGGAGGAACTCCTACACGAGCAGTACTTC. Translation: CASSPRLEELLHEQYF.

This clonotype occurred a few times. CDR3 bases: TGTGCCAGCAGCATCCGACTAGCGGGGGACAATGAGCAGTTCTTC. Amino acid sequence: CASSIRLAGDNEQFF. The chain recombines TRBV9 with TRBJ2-1; 12 bases match TRBD2. This CDR3 region has 15 residues. After removal of 4 bases from V and 5 bases from J, the junction contained 4 bases not matched to a gene. Germline values: CDR1 SGDLS, CDR2 YYNGEE. The variable domain in full, with the rest retrieved from reference TRBV9 and TRBJ2-1, is DSGVTQTPKHLITATGQRVTLRCSPRSGDLSVYWYQQSLDQGLQFLIQYYNGEERAKGNILERFSAQQFPDLHSELNLSSLELGDSALYFCASSIRLAGDNEQFFGPGTRLTVL.

This clonotype occurred a few times. The gene calls are TRBV12-3 or TRBV12-4 and TRBJ2-1, with 11 bases fitting TRBD2. CDR3 size: 14 residues. The junction had 5 bases not matched to a gene; V was cut back by 5 bases and J by 8 bases. The CDR3 here is CASSPTSGSYEQFF. The CDR3 DNA reads TGTGCCAGCAGTCCTACTAGCGGGAGCTATGAGCAGTTCTTC.

The chain employs TRBV12-3 or TRBV12-4 and TRBJ2-5; 7 positions agree with TRBD1. The trim removed 5 bases at V and 5 bases at J, leaving 2 bases unmatched. The CDR3 covers 12 residues. The CDR3 coding sequence is TGTGCCAGCAGTGCCAGGGGGGAGACCCAGTACTTC. It yields the protein CASSARGETQYF.

The sample holds a few counts of this clonotype. The rearrangement joins TRBV13 to TRBJ2-5; possible D gene TRBD2, 6 bases. Germline lookup yields CDR1 PRHDT and CDR2 FYEKMQ (reference sequence). V was shortened by 5 bases and J by 7 bases, with 14 bases between the two germline ends. The CDR3 contains 13 residues. The DNA of the CDR3 is TGTGCCAGCAGCCCCCCTGGGGGGTGGACCCAGTACTTC. Translating gives CASSPPGGWTQYF.

The CDR3 DNA reads TGTGCCAGCAGCTTAGCGGGAGCCTCCCAAGAGACCCAGTACTTC. It codes for CASSLAGASQETQYF. V is TRBV7-9 and J is TRBJ2-5, with TRBD2 as a possible D gene (5 bases). V lost 0 bases, J lost 1 base, and 9 bases lay in between. The CDR3 runs to 15 residues. Germline-derived CDR1 and CDR2 are SEHNR and FQNEAQ (reference sequence).

The chain carries TRBV3-1 and TRBJ2-5; 7 bases match TRBD2. The germline gives CDR1 LGHDT, CDR2 YNNKEL (reference sequence). V lost 8 bases and J lost 3; bases outside the gene matches: 12. The CDR3 is 15 residues long. The CDR3 DNA is TGTGCCAGCTGCCCCCTAGAAGCGGGGAAAGAGACCCAGTACTTC. This codes for CASCPLEAGKETQYF.

This clonotype was picked up a small number of times. V is TRBV7-2 and J is TRBJ2-1; a weak D match, TRBD2 (6 bases). This CDR3 contains 15 residues. The germline V gene encodes CDR1 SGHTA and CDR2 FQGNSA. V lost 3 bases and J lost 0, with 9 bases in between. The CDR3 DNA is TGTGCCAGCAGCTTCGGCGGGACCTCCTACAATGAGCAGTTCTTC. It is translated as CASSFGGTSYNEQFF. The whole variable domain, filled in from reference TRBV7-2 and TRBJ2-1, reads GAGVSQSPSNKVTEKGKDVELRCDPISGHTALYWYRQSLGQGLEFLIYFQGNSAPDKSGLPSDRFSAERTGGSVSTLTIQRTQQEDSAVYLCASSFGGTSYNEQFFGPGTRLTVL.

The CDR3 sequence: CASSPTQGNQPQHF. The DNA of the CDR3 is TGTGCCAGCTCACCAACTCAGGGCAATCAGCCCCAGCATTTT. The chain recombines TRBV18 with TRBJ1-5; no firm D call. Germline CDR1 and CDR2: KGHSH and LQKENI. Trimming shortened V by 2 bases and J by 2 bases, and 7 bases separated the two germline ends. CDR3 length equals 14 residues.

The rearrangement uses TRBV28 and TRBJ1-2, with D hard to call. The germline V gene encodes CDR1 MDHEN and CDR2 SYDVKM. The CDR3 is made up of 16 amino acids. The V end was cut by 5 bases, the J end by 2 bases, with 18 bases between. The CDR3 sequence: CASSPPGSPRNYGYTF. The CDR3 DNA sequence: TGTGCCAGCAGTCCTCCGGGAAGCCCTAGAAACTATGGCTACACCTTC.

There are many counts of this clonotype. The chain combines TRBV7-2 with TRBJ2-3; 8 bases are a match to TRBD1. V lost 4 bases to trimming and J lost 12 bases; unmatched junction nucleotides: 9. The length of the CDR3 is 13 residues. Germline lookup yields CDR1 SGHTA and CDR2 FQGNSA. CDR3 amino acids: CASSSDGQGGQYF. In nucleotides, the CDR3 is TGTGCCAGCAGCTCTGACGGACAGGGCGGCCAGTATTTT.

The chain has TRBV10-3 and TRBJ2-1; maybe TRBD1 (6 bases). Trimming shortened V by 6 bases and J by 4 bases, and 13 bases separated the two germline ends. CDR3 length: 14 residues. Germline loops: CDR1 ENHRY, CDR2 SYGVKD. This chain's CDR3 is CAIRDSSRYNEQFF. CDR3 nucleotides: TGTGCCATCAGGGACAGTAGTCGGTACAATGAGCAGTTCTTC.

This clonotype appeared many times. The J gene is TRBJ1-5, the V gene TRBV11-2; possible D gene TRBD1, 6 bases. V lost 0 bases and J lost 7, with 13 bases in between. The CDR3 is 15 residues long. From germline, CDR1 is SGHAT and CDR2 FQNNGV. The CDR3 DNA sequence: TGTGCCAGCAGCTTAGATAACGGGGGCAGGCAGCCCCAGCATTTT. This encodes CASSLDNGGRQPQHF.

The J gene is TRBJ2-2, the V gene TRBV5-1; 10 bases align to TRBD2. V shed 4 bases, J shed 3 bases, and the junction held 3 bases outside the gene matches. This CDR3 is built from 15 residues. Germline values: CDR1 SGHRS, CDR2 YFSETQ. The CDR3 region has the DNA TGCGCCAGCAGCACCCTAGCGGGAGACACCGGGGAGCTGTTTTTT. Amino acid sequence: CASSTLAGDTGELFF.

This clonotype appeared a few times. The rearrangement joins TRBV11-2 to TRBJ2-7; TRBD1 agrees at 7 bases. This CDR3 is built from 16 residues. Trimming at V came to 5 bases and at J to 1 base, leaving 11 bases not matched to a gene. Germline-derived CDR1 and CDR2 are SGHAT and FQNNGV. DNA of the CDR3: TGTGCCAGCAGCCGTAACGTAGGGGGCAGTTCCTACGAGCAGTACTTC. Translated, it gives CASSRNVGGSSYEQYF. The complete variable domain, with remaining parts taken from reference TRBV11-2 and TRBJ2-7, reads EAGVAQSPRYKIIEKRQSVAFWCNPISGHATLYWYQQILGQGPKLLIQFQNNGVVDDSQLPKDRFSAERLKGVDSTLKIQPAKLEDSAVYLCASSRNVGGSSYEQYFGPGTRLTVT.

This clonotype was picked up a small number of times. V usage is TRBV6-2 or TRBV6-3 and J usage is TRBJ2-5; TRBD2 matches 8 bases. The V gene's germline CDR1 is MNHEY and CDR2 SVGEGT. CDR3 length: 16 amino acids. After removal of 0 bases from V and 2 bases from J, the junction contained 5 bases not matched to a gene. The CDR3 sequence is CASSYSSGAQQETQYF. The CDR3 DNA reads TGTGCCAGCAGTTACTCTAGCGGGGCGCAACAAGAGACCCAGTACTTC.

There are a few counts of this clonotype. The rearrangement links TRBV7-9 to TRBJ1-4; D gene ambiguous. Per germline, CDR1 SEHNR and CDR2 FQNEAQ (reference sequence). Between the trimmed V and J ends, which lost 4 bases and 2 bases, there was a span of 11 bases. This CDR3 contains 15 residues. The CDR3: CASSSDRATNEKLFF. The CDR3 nucleotides read TGTGCCAGCAGCTCCGATAGGGCCACTAATGAAAAACTGTTTTTT.

The chain carries TRBV2 and TRBJ2-2; 13 bases align to TRBD2. J was trimmed by 6 bases and V by 8 bases; bases with no gene match: 3. Germline V gene data show CDR1 as SNHLY and CDR2 as FYNNEI. There are 14 residues in the CDR3. DNA for the CDR3: TGTGCCAGCCAAGGACTAGCGGGAGCCGGGGAGCTGTTTTTT. As protein: CASQGLAGAGELFF.

The chain employs TRBV12-3 or TRBV12-4 and TRBJ2-1; TRBD2 aligns across 12 bases. This CDR3 region has 16 residues. V was pared by 1 base and J by 7 bases, with 5 bases of the junction left unmatched. Written as DNA, the CDR3 is TGTGCCAGCAGTTTAGTCGGAGGACTAGCGGGAAATGAGCAGTTCTTC. This encodes CASSLVGGLAGNEQFF.

This clonotype came up a few times. CDR3 DNA: TGTGCCAGTCGTTACTCGAGATACAATGAGCAGTTCTTC. This translates into CASRYSRYNEQFF. The chain carries TRBV6-5 and TRBJ2-1; unclear D gene. V lost 9 bases and J 4 bases, leaving 13 bases between the germline ends. Per germline, CDR1 MNHEY and CDR2 SVGAGI. The CDR3 sequence is 13 residues long.